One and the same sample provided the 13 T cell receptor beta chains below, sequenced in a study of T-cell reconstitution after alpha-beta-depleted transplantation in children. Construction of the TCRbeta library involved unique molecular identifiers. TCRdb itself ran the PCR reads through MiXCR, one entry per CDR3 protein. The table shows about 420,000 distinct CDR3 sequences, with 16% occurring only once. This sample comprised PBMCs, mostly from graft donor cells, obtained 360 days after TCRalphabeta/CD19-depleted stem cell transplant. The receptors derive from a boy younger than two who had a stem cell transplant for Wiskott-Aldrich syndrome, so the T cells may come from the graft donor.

The CDR3 coding sequence is TGCGCCAGCAGCTACCCCCGGGGTACGGAGACCCAGTACTTC. As protein: CASSYPRGTETQYF. The chain uses TRBV5-1 and TRBJ2-5, with D perhaps TRBD2 (5 bases). This CDR3 comprises 14 residues. Germline CDR1 is SGHRS and CDR2 is YFSETQ. Trimming took off 3 bases at V and 5 bases at J, with 14 bases between the two ends.

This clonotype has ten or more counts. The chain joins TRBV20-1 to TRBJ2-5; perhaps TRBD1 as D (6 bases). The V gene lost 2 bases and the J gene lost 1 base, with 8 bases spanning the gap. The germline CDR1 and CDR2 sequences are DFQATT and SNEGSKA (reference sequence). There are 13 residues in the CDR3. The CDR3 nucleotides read TGCAGTGCTAGACAGGGGTTCCAAGAGACCCAGTACTTC. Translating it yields CSARQGFQETQYF.

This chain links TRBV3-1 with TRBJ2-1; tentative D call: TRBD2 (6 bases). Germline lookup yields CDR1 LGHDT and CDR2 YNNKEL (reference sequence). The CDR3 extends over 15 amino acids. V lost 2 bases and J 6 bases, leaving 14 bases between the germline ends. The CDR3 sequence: CASSQTAGIANEQFF. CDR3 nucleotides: TGTGCCAGCAGCCAAACGGCGGGGATAGCCAATGAGCAGTTCTTC.

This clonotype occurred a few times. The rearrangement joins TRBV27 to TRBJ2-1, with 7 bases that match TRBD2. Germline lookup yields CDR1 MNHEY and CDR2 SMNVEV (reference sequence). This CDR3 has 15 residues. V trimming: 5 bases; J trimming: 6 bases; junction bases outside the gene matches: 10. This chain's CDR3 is CASSLRVTGGNEQFF. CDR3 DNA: TGTGCCAGCAGTCTCCGAGTGACGGGAGGCAATGAGCAGTTCTTC.

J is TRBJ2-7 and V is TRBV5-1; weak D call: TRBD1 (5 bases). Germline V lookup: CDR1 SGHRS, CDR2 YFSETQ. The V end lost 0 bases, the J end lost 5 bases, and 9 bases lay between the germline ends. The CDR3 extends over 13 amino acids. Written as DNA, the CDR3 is TGCGCCAGCAGCTTGGGACAGAGAGACGAGCAGTACTTC. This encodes CASSLGQRDEQYF. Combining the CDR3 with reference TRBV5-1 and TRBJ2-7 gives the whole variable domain KAGVTQTPRYLIKTRGQQVTLSCSPISGHRSVSWYQQTPGQGLQFLFEYFSETQRNKGNFPGRFSGRQFSNSRSEMNVSTLELGDSALYLCASSLGQRDEQYFGPGTRLTVT.

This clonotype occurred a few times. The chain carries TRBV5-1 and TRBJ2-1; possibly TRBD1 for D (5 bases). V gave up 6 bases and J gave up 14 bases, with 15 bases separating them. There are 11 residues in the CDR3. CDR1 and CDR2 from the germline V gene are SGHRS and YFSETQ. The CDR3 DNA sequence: TGCGCCAGCAACTCAGGGAAAATTAAGTTCTTC. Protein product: CASNSGKIKFF.

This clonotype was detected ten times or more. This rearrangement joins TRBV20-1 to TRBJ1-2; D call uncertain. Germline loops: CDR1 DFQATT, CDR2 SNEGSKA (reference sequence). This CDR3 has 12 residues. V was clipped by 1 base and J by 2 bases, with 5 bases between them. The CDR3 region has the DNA TGCAGTGCTAGAGTCGTCAACTATGGCTACACCTTC. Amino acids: CSARVVNYGYTF.

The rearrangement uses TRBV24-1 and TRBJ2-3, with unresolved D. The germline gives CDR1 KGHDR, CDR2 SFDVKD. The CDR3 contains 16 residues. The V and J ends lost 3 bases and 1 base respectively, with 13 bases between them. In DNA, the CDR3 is TGTGCCACCAGTGATACGGGTCAGGAAGGCACAGATACGCAGTATTTT. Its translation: CATSDTGQEGTDTQYF.

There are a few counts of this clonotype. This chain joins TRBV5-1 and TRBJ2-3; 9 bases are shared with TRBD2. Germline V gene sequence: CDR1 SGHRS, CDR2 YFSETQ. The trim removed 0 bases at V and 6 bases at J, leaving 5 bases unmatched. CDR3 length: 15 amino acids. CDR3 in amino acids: CASSLELAGVDTQYF. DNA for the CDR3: TGCGCCAGCAGCTTGGAATTAGCGGGAGTGGATACGCAGTATTTT.

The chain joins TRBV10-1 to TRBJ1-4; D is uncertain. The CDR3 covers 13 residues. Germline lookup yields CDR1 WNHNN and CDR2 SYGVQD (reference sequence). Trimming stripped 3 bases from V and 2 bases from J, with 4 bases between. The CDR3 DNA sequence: TGCGCCAGCAGTGAAGGGACTAATGAAAAACTGTTTTTT. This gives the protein CASSEGTNEKLFF.

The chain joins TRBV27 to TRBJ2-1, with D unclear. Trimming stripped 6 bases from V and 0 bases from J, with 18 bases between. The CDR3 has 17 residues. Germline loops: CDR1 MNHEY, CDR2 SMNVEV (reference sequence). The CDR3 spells CASSRSPIRLSYNEQFF. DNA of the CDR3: TGTGCCAGCAGCCGGTCCCCGATAAGACTCTCCTACAATGAGCAGTTCTTC.

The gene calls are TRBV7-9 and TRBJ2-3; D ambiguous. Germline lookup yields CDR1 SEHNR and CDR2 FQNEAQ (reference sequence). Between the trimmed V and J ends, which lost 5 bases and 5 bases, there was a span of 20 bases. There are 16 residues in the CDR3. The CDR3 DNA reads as TGTGCCAGCAGCCTCCCTAATTTGGGCTCCGTAGATACGCAGTATTTT. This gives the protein CASSLPNLGSVDTQYF.

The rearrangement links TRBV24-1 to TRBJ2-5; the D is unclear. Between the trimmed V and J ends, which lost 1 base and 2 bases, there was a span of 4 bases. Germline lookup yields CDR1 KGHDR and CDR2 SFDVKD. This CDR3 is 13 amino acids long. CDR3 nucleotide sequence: TGTGCCACCAGTGATTTTCGGCAAGAGACCCAGTACTTC. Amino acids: CATSDFRQETQYF.